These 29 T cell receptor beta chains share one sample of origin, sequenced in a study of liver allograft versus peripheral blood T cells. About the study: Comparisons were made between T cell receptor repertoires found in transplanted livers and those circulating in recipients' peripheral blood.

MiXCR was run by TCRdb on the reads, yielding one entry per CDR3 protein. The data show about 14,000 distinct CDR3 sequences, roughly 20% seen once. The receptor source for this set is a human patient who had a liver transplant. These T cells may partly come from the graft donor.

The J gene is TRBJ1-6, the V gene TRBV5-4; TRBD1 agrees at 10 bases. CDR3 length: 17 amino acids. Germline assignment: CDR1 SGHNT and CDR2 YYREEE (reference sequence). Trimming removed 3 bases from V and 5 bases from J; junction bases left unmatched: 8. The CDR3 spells CASSSDRGRLDNSPLHF. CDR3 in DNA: TGTGCCAGCAGCTCCGACAGGGGGCGCTTGGATAATTCACCCCTCCACTTT.

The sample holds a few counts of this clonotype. The CDR3 DNA sequence: TGTGCCAGCAGTTCGGGCCGCCTTACCAACTATAATTCACCCCTCCACTTT. Translated, it gives CASSSGRLTNYNSPLHF. This chain connects TRBV12-3 or TRBV12-4 to TRBJ1-6; D gene uncertain. With 4 bases removed from V and 3 bases from J, the gap between germline ends came to 16 bases. CDR3 length equals 17 residues.

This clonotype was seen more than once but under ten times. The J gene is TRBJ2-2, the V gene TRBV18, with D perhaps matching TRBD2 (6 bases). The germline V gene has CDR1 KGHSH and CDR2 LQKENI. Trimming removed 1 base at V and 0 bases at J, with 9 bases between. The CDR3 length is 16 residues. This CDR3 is CASSPLAGPNTGELFF. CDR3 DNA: TGTGCCAGCTCACCACTGGCGGGGCCGAACACCGGGGAGCTGTTTTTT. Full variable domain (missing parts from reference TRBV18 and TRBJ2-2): NAGVMQNPRHLVRRRGQEARLRCSPMKGHSHVYWYRQLPEEGLKFMVYLQKENIIDESGMPKERFSAEFPKEGPSILRIQQVVRGDSAAYFCASSPLAGPNTGELFFGEGSRLTVL.

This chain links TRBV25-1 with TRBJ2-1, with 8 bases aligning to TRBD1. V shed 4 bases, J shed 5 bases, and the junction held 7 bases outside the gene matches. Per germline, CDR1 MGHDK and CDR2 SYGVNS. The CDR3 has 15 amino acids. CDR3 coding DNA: TGTGCCAGCAGTGCCCTGGGACAGGCCGACAATGAGCAGTTCTTC. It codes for CASSALGQADNEQFF.

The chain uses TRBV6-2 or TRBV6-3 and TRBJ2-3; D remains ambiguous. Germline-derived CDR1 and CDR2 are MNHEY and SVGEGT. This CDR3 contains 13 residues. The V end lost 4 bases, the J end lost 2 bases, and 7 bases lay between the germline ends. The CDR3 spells CASSLRNTDTQYF. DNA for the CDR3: TGTGCCAGCAGTTTGCGAAACACAGATACGCAGTATTTT.

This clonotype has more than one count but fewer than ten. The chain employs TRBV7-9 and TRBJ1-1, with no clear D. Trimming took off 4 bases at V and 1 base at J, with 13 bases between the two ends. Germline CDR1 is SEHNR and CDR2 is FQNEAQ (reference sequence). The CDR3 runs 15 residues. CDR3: CASSSAGFGNTEAFF. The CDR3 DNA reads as TGTGCCAGCAGCTCTGCGGGTTTTGGGAACACTGAAGCTTTCTTT.

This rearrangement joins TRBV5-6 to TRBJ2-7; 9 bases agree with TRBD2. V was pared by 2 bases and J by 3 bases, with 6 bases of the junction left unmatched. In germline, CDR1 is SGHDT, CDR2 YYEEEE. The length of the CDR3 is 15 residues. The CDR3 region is CASSLGAGGLYEQYF. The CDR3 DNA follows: TGTGCCAGCAGCTTAGGAGCGGGGGGCCTCTACGAGCAGTACTTC.

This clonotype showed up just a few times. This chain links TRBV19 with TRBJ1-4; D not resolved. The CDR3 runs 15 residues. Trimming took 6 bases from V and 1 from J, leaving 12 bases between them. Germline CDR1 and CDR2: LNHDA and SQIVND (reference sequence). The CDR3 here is CASSPSGKTNEKLFF. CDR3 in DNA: TGTGCCAGTAGCCCCTCCGGGAAAACTAATGAAAAACTGTTTTTT.

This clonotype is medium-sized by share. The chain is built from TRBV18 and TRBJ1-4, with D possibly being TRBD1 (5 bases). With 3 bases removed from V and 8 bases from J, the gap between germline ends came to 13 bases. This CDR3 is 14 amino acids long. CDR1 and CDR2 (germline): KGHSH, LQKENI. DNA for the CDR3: TGTGCCAGCTCACCGCAGGGCGTTGGGGAAAAACTGTTTTTT. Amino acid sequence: CASSPQGVGEKLFF.

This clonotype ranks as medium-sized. The CDR3 DNA sequence: TGTGCCAGCAGTGAATTGGACAGGGGGGGGACTGAAGCTTTCTTT. Protein sequence: CASSELDRGGTEAFF. This rearrangement joins TRBV6-1 to TRBJ1-1; 10 positions agree with TRBD1. V was clipped by 2 bases and J by 5 bases; unmatched bases: 5. The CDR3 contains 15 residues. Germline V lookup: CDR1 MNHNS, CDR2 SASEGT.

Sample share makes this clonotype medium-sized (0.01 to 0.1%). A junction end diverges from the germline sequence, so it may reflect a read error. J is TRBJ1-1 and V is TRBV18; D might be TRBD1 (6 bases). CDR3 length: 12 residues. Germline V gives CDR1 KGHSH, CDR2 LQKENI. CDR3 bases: TGTGCCAGCGCACCAAGTGGGGGCGAAGCTTTCTTT. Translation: CASAPSGGEAFF.

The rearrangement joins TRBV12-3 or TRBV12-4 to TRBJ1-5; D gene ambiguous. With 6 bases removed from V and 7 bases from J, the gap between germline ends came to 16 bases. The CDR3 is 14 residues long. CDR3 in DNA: TGTGCCAGCAGCCAGGACTCTGGCCGCCAGCCCCAGCATTTT. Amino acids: CASSQDSGRQPQHF.

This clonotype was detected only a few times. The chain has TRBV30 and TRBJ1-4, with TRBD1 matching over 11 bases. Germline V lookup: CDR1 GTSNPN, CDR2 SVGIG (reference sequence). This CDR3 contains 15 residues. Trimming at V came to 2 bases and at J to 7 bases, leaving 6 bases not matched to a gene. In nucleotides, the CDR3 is TGTGCCTGGAGTTCAACCGGGACAGGGGGTGAAAAACTGTTTTTT. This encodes CAWSSTGTGGEKLFF.

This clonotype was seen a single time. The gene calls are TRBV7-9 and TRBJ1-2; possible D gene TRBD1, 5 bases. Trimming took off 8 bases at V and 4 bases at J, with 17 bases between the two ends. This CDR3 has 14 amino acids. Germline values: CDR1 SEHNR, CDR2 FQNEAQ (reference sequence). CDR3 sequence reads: CASSKTAQPYGYTF. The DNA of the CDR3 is TGTGCCAGCTCGAAGACAGCTCAGCCCTATGGCTACACCTTC.

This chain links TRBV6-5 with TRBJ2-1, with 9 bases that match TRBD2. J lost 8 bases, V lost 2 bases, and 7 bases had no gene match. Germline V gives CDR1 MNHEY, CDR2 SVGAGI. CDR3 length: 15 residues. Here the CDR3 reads CASSYRRGGGDEQFF. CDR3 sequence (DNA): TGTGCCAGCAGTTACCGGCGGGGGGGCGGGGATGAGCAGTTCTTC.

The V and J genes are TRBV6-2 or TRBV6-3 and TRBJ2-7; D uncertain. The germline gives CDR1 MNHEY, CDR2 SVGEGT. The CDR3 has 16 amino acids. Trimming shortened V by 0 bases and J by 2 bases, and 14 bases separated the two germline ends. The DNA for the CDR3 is TGTGCCAGCAGTTACTCGTCGGGCGCAACCCCCTACGAGCAGTACTTC. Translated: CASSYSSGATPYEQYF.

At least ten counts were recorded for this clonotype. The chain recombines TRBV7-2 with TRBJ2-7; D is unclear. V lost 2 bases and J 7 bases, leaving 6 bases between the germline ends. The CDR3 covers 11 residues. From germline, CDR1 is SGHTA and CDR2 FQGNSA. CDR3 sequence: CASSLQQEQYF. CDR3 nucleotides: TGTGCCAGCAGCTTACAGCAAGAGCAGTACTTC.

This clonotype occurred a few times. The CDR3 region has the DNA TGTGCCAGTAGTCCAACAGGGTTCTATGGCTACACCTTC. Its protein product is CASSPTGFYGYTF. The chain links TRBV19 to TRBJ1-2; D may be TRBD1 (6 bases). Germline CDR1 LNHDA, CDR2 SQIVND (reference sequence). This CDR3 comprises 13 residues. With 5 bases removed from V and 4 bases from J, the gap between germline ends came to 11 bases. Complete variable domain (other parts from reference TRBV19 and TRBJ1-2): DGGITQSPKYLFRKEGQNVTLSCEQNLNHDAMYWYRQDPGQGLRLIYYSQIVNDFQKGDIAEGYSVSREKKESFPLTVTSAQKNPTAFYLCASSPTGFYGYTFGSGTRLTVV.

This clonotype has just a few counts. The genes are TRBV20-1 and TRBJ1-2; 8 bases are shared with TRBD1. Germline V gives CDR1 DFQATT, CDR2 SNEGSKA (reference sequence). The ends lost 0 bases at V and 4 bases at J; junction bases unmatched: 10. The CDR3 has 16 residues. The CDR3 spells CSARDETTGGVYGYTF. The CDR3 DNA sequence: TGCAGTGCTAGAGATGAAACAACAGGGGGTGTCTATGGCTACACCTTC.

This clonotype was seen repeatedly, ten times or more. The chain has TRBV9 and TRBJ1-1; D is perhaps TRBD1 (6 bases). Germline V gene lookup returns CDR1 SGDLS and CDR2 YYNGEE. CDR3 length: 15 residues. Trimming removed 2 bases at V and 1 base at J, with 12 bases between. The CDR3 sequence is CASSVLGGTNTEAFF. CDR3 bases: TGTGCCAGCAGCGTTCTAGGGGGTACGAACACTGAAGCTTTCTTT.

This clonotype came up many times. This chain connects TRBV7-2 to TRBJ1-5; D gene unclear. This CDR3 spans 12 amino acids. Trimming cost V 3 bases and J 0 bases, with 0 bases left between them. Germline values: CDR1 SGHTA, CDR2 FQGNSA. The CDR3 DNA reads TGTGCCAGCAGCTTTAGCAATCAGCCCCAGCATTTT. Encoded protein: CASSFSNQPQHF.

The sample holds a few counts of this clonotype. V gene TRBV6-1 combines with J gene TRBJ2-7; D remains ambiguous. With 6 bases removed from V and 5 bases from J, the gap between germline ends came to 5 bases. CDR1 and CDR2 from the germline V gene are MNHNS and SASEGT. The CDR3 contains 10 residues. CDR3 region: CASSRHEQYF. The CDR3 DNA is TGTGCCAGCAGCCGACACGAGCAGTACTTC.

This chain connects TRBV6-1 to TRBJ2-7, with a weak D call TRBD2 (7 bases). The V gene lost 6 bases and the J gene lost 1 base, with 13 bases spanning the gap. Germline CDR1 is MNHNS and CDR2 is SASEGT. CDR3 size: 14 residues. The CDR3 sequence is CASRGGAESYEQYF. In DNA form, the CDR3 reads TGTGCCAGCAGGGGGGGGGCTGAATCCTACGAGCAGTACTTC.

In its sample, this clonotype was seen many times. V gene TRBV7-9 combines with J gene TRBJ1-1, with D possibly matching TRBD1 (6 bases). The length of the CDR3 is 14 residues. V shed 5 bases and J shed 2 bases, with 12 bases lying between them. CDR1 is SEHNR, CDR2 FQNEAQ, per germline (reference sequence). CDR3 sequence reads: CASSTRTVNTEAFF. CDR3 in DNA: TGTGCCAGCAGCACCAGGACAGTTAACACTGAAGCTTTCTTT.

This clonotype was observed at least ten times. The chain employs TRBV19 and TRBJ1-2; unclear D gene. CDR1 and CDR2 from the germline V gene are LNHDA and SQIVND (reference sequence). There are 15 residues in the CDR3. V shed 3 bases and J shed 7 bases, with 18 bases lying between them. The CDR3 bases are TGTGCCAGTAGTATCTCGGTCAGTACCCCGGGTGGCTACACCTTC. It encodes CASSISVSTPGGYTF.

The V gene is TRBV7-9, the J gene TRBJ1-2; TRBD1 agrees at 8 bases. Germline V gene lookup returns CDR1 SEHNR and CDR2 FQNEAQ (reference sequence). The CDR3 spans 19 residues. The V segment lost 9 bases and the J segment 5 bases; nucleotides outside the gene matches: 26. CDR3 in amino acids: CARSPGGGLGSRGRYGYTF. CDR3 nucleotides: TGTGCCAGAAGCCCAGGAGGCGGTTTGGGGTCCAGGGGGCGATATGGCTACACCTTC.

The CDR3 loop reads CASSLSGGYSNQPQHF. In DNA form, the CDR3 reads TGTGCCAGCAGTTTATCCGGCGGATATAGCAATCAGCCCCAGCATTTT. V gene TRBV28 combines with J gene TRBJ1-5; D is uncertain. The CDR3 consists of 16 residues. V was cut by 1 base and J by 0 bases, with 10 bases left in between. Germline loops: CDR1 MDHEN, CDR2 SYDVKM.

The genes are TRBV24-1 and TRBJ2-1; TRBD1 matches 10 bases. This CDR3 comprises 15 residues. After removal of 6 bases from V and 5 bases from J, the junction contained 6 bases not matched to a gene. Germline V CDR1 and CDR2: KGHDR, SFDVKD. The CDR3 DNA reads TGTGCCACCAGTCCCGGGACAGGGGCACACAATGAGCAGTTCTTC. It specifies CATSPGTGAHNEQFF.

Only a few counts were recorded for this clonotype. The CDR3: CASSLASGANVLTF. CDR3 DNA: TGTGCCAGCAGTTTGGCCTCTGGGGCCAACGTCCTGACTTTC. The chain employs TRBV27 and TRBJ2-6, with no clear D. Germline CDR1 reads MNHEY; CDR2 reads SMNVEV (reference sequence). The CDR3 extends over 14 amino acids. Trimming removed 3 bases at V and 0 bases at J, with 3 bases between. Combining the CDR3 with reference TRBV27 and TRBJ2-6 gives the whole variable domain EAQVTQNPRYLITVTGKKLTVTCSQNMNHEYMSWYRQDPGLGLRQIYYSMNVEVTDKGDVPEGYKVSRKEKRNFPLILESPSPNQTSLYFCASSLASGANVLTFGAGSRLTVL.